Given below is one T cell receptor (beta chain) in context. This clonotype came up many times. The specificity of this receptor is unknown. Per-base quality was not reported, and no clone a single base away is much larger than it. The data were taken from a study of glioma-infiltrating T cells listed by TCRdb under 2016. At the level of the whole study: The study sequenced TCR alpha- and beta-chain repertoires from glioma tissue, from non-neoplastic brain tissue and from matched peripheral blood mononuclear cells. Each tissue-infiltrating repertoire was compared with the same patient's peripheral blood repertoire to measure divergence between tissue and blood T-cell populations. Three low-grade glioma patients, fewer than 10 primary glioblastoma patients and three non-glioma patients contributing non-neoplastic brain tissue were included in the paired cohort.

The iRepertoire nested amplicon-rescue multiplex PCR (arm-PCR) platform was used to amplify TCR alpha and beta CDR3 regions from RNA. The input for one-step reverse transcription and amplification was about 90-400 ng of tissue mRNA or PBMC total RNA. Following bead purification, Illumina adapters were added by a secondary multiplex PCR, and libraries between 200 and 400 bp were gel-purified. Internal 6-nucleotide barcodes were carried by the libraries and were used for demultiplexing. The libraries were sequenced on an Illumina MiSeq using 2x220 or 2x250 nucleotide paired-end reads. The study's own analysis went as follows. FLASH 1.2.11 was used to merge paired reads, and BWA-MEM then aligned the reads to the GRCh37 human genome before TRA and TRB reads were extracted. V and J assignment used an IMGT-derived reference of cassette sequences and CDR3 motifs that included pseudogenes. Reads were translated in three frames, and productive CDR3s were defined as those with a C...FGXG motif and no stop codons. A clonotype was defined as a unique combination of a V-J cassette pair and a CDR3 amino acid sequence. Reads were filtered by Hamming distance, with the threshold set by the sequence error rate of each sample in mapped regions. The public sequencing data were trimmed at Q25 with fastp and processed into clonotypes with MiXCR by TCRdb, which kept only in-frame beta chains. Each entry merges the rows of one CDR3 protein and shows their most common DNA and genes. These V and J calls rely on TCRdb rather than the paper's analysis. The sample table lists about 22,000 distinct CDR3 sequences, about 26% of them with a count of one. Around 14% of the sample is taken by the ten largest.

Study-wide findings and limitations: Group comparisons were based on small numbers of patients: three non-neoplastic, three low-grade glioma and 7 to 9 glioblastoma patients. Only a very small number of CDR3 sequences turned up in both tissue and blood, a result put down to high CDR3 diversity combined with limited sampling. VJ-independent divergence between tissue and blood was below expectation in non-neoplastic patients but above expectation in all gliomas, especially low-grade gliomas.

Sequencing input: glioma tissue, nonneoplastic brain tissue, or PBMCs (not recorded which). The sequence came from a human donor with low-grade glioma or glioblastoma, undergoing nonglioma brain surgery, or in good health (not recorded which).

Here the CDR3 is given as CSALKGAIQETQYF. The DNA reads as follows: TGCAGTGCCCTAAAAGGGGCAATTCAAGAGACCCAGTACTTC. The chain is assembled from TRBV20-1 and TRBJ2-5, with a weak D call of TRBD1 (5 bases match). There are 14 amino acids in the CDR3, from cysteine to phenylalanine inclusive. Of all the DNA, just the CDR3 is kept, 42 bases in frame from base 1. From a lookup of the germline V gene (reference sequence), CDR1 and CDR2 are DFQATT and SNEGSKA. Relative to germline, V is 6 bases shorter and J is 2 bases shorter, with 16 bases between their ends.